This T cell receptor (beta chain) derives from a study of T cell responses to AZD1222 COVID-19 vaccine. In regard to this clone: Its specificity is unknown.

Findings and caveats of the study: White British ancestry dominated among donors, who included more females, and clonal diversity was possibly underestimated. Spike-wide coverage was observed for vaccine-associated CD4 TCRs, with dominant responses at 160-218 and 743-854. Baseline antibody screening turned up just a handful of seropositive AZD1222 recipients.

The data were produced by immunoSEQ multiplex PCR, yet TCRdb's version contains in-frame clones alone and is incomplete. Among approximately 170,000 clones listed, 90% to 95% were seen once. The V segment lost 4 bases and the J segment 4 bases; nucleotides outside the gene matches: 8. This CDR3 has 16 residues. Germline CDR1 reads MNHNS; CDR2 reads SASEGT. The TCR comes from an adult who received the AZD1222 COVID-19 vaccine. The rearrangement uses TRBV6-1 and TRBJ2-1, with 9 bases identical to TRBD2. The sample in question was peripheral blood, obtained 28 days after the second AZD1222 dose. This chain's CDR3 is CASSGLSGLAYNEQFF. The CDR3 coding sequence is TGTGCCAGCAGTGGGCTCTCGGGACTAGCATACAATGAGCAGTTCTTC.